The T cell receptor (beta chain) described here comes from a study of blood T cells in healthy people across ages. The use of a sample-barcoded 5' primer and a J-beta primer mix characterized a second PCR of about 7 to 12 cycles. Carrying 12 random nucleotides, a template-switch adaptor labeled each individual cDNA molecule. TCRdb re-derived calls from the 5' RACE reads in MiXCR, one entry per CDR3 protein. The sample has about 730,000 distinct CDR3 sequences; around 40% are singletons. Findings and limits, study-wide: Strong correlation was found linking TCR beta diversity to naive T cell percentage.

Donors were healthy Caucasian individuals from Russia aged about 6 to 95. Each donor supplied roughly 9.2 milliliters of peripheral blood. As for this clonotype: Its antigen is as yet unknown.

V lost 4 bases, J lost 2 bases, and 12 bases lay in between. The CDR3 has 13 residues. Germline loops: CDR1 DFQATT, CDR2 SNEGSKA (reference sequence). V is TRBV20-1 and J is TRBJ2-7; unclear D gene. The receptor was derived from a woman in her fifties or sixties in good health. The source material was blood. As DNA, the CDR3 is TGCAGTGCTAAAATTGGCAGAACCTACGAGCAGTACTTC. Translated, it gives CSAKIGRTYEQYF.